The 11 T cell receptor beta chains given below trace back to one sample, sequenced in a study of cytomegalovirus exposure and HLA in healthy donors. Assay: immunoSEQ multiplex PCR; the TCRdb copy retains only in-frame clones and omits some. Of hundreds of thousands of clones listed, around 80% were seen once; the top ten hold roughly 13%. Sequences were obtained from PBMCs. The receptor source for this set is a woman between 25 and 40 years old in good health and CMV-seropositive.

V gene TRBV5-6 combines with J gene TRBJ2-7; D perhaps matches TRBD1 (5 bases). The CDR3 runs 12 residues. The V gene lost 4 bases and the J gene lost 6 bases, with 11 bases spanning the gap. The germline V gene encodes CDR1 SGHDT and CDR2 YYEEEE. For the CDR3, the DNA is TGTGCCAGCAGCATCCGACAGAGCGAGCAGTACTTC. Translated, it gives CASSIRQSEQYF.

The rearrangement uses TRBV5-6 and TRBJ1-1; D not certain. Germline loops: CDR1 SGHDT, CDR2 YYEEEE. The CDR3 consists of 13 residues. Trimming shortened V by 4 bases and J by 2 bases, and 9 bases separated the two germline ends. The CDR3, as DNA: TGTGCCAGCAGCCAACAAACCAACACTGAAGCTTTCTTT. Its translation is CASSQQTNTEAFF.

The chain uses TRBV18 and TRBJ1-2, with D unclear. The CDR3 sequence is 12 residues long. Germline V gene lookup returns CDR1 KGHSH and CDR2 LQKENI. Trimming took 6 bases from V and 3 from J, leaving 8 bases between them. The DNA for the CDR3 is TGTGCCAGCTCTCGACAAGACTATGGCTACACCTTC. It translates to CASSRQDYGYTF.

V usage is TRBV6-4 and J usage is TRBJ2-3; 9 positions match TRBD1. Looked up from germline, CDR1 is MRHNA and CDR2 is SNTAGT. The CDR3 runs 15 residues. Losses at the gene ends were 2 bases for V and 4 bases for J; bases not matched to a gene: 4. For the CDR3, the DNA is TGTGCCAGCAGTGACCAGGGACAGGGTTCAGATACGCAGTATTTT. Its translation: CASSDQGQGSDTQYF.

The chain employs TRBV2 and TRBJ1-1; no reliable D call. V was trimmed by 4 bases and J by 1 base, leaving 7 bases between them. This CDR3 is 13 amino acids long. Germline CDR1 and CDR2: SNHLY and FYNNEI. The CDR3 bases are TGTGCCAGCAGTGTTGGATGGAACACTGAAGCTTTCTTT. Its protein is CASSVGWNTEAFF. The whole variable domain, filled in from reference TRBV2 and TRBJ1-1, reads EPEVTQTPSHQVTQMGQEVILRCVPISNHLYFYWYRQILGQKVEFLVSFYNNEISEKSEIFDDQFSVERPDGSNFTLKIRSTKLEDSAMYFCASSVGWNTEAFFGQGTRLTVV.

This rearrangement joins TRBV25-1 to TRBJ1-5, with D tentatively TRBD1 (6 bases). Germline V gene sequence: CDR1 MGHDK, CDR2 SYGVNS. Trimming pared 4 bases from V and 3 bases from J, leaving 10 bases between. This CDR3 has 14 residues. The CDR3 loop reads CASSGRGINQPQHF. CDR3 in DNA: TGTGCCAGCAGTGGAAGGGGGATCAATCAGCCCCAGCATTTT.

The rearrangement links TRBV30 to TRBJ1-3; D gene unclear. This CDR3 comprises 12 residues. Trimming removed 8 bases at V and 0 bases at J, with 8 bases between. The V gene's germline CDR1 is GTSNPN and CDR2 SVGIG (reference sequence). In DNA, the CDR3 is TGTGCCAGCAGACACTCTGGAAACACCATATATTTT. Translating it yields CASRHSGNTIYF.

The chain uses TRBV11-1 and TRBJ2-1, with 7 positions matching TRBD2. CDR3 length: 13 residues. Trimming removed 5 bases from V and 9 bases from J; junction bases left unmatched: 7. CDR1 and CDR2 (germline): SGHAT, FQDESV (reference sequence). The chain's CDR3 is CASSKWGGREQFF. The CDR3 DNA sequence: TGTGCCAGCAGCAAATGGGGGGGTCGTGAGCAGTTCTTC. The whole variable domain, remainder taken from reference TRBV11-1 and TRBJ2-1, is EAEVAQSPRYKITEKSQAVAFWCDPISGHATLYWYRQILGQGPELLVQFQDESVVDDSQLPKDRFSAERLKGVDSTLKIQPAELGDSAMYLCASSKWGGREQFFGPGTRLTVL.

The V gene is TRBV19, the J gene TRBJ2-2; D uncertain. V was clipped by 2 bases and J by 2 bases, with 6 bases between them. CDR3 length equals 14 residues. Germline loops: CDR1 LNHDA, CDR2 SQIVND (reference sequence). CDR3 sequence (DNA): TGTGCCAGTAGTATACAAGTAAACACCGGGGAGCTGTTTTTT. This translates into CASSIQVNTGELFF.

The CDR3: CASSPHPGTVYEQYF. The CDR3 DNA reads TGTGCCAGCAGCCCACATCCCGGGACAGTCTACGAGCAGTACTTC. V and J are TRBV7-6 and TRBJ2-7, with TRBD1 identical over 7 bases. The CDR3 runs 15 residues. Germline assignment: CDR1 SGHVS and CDR2 FNYEAQ. V lost 5 bases and J lost 3; bases outside the gene matches: 10.

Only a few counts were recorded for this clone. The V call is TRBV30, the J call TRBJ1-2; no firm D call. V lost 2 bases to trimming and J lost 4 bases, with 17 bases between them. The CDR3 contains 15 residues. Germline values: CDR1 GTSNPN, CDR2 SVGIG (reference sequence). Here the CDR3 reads CAWSRDRQEGYGYTF. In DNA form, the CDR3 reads TGTGCCTGGAGTCGCGACCGACAAGAAGGCTATGGCTACACCTTC. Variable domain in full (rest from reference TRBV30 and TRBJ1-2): SQTIHQWPATLVQPVGSPLSLECTVEGTSNPNLYWYRQAAGRGLQLLFYSVGIGQISSEVPQNLSASRPQDRQFILSSKKLLLSDSGFYLCAWSRDRQEGYGYTFGSGTRLTVV.